The rows below give T cell receptor beta chains drawn from one sample of a study of cytomegalovirus exposure and HLA in healthy donors. Method: immunoSEQ multiplex PCR; TCRdb's copy keeps in-frame clones and lacks some. The table lists roughly 190,000 clones, 75% to 80% of them singletons. Specimen: PBMCs. The receptors were sampled from a woman in her twenties or thirties in good health and CMV-seropositive. CDR3s include the opening cysteine and the closing phenylalanine or tryptophan. Each record gives: V gene, clone size, D gene, J gene, CDR3 length, CDR3 protein, CDR3 DNA. D genes are given only for firm matches. Rows give clone size only sometimes, using once, few, many, or a class for an expanded clone.

v_call: TRBV6-5; clone_size: .; d_call: .; j_call: TRBJ1-1; cdr3_length: 14; cdr3_aa: CASSYEGTDTEAFF; cdr3_nt: TGTGCCAGCAGTTACGAGGGTACGGACACTGAAGCTTTCTTT
v_call: TRBV12-2; clone_size: .; d_call: .; j_call: TRBJ2-1; cdr3_length: 15; cdr3_aa: CASRAHRGSYNEQFF; cdr3_nt: TGTGCAAGTCGCGCGCACAGGGGTTCCTACAATGAGCAGTTCTTC
v_call: TRBV6-5; clone_size: once; d_call: TRBD2; j_call: TRBJ2-3; cdr3_length: 16; cdr3_aa: CASSYSPAGHTDTQYF; cdr3_nt: TGTGCCAGCAGTTACTCACCAGCGGGGCACACAGATACGCAGTATTTT
v_call: TRBV25-1; clone_size: .; d_call: TRBD1; j_call: TRBJ1-2; cdr3_length: 15; cdr3_aa: CASSTTAGGNYGYTF; cdr3_nt: TGTGCCAGCAGTACCACGGCAGGGGGCAACTATGGCTACACCTTC
v_call: TRBV7-9; clone_size: .; d_call: TRBD1; j_call: TRBJ1-2; cdr3_length: 14; cdr3_aa: CASSTGTDTYGYTF; cdr3_nt: TGTGCCAGCAGCACCGGGACAGATACTTATGGCTACACCTTC
v_call: TRBV10-3; clone_size: few; d_call: .; j_call: TRBJ1-1; cdr3_length: 14; cdr3_aa: CAITTGLMNTEAFF; cdr3_nt: TGTGCCATCACGACCGGACTCATGAACACTGAAGCTTTCTTT
v_call: TRBV5-1; clone_size: .; d_call: .; j_call: TRBJ2-7; cdr3_length: 13; cdr3_aa: CASGAGEAYEQYF; cdr3_nt: TGCGCCAGCGGGGCAGGGGAAGCCTACGAGCAGTACTTC
v_call: TRBV5-4; clone_size: .; d_call: TRBD2; j_call: TRBJ2-1; cdr3_length: 17; cdr3_aa: CASRKRLAGGKGNEQFF; cdr3_nt: TGTGCCAGCAGAAAAAGACTAGCGGGAGGGAAGGGCAATGAGCAGTTCTTC
v_call: TRBV15; clone_size: .; d_call: TRBD1; j_call: TRBJ2-7; cdr3_length: 15; cdr3_aa: CATSRGRTGHYEQYF; cdr3_nt: TGTGCCACCAGCAGAGGTCGGACAGGACACTACGAGCAGTACTTC
v_call: TRBV6-4; clone_size: few; d_call: TRBD1; j_call: TRBJ2-4; cdr3_length: 17; cdr3_aa: CASSDIGDSIGADIQYF; cdr3_nt: TGTGCCAGCAGTGACATAGGGGACAGTATAGGGGCGGACATTCAGTACTTC
v_call: TRBV6-6; clone_size: .; d_call: .; j_call: TRBJ2-5; cdr3_length: 14; cdr3_aa: CASSYGGGEETQYF; cdr3_nt: TGTGCCAGCAGTTACGGAGGGGGGGAGGAGACCCAGTACTTC
v_call: TRBV11-3; clone_size: .; d_call: TRBD2; j_call: TRBJ2-2; cdr3_length: 15; cdr3_aa: CASSQKRGVNGELFF; cdr3_nt: TGTGCCAGCAGCCAGAAGCGGGGGGTTAACGGGGAGCTGTTTTTT
v_call: TRBV30; clone_size: .; d_call: .; j_call: TRBJ1-1; cdr3_length: 16; cdr3_aa: CAWTNREQGTYTEAFF; cdr3_nt: TGTGCCTGGACTAATAGGGAACAGGGCACCTACACTGAAGCTTTCTTT
v_call: TRBV5-1; clone_size: .; d_call: TRBD2; j_call: TRBJ2-1; cdr3_length: 13; cdr3_aa: CASSLAREGEQFF; cdr3_nt: TGCGCCAGCAGCTTGGCGCGGGAGGGTGAGCAGTTCTTC
v_call: TRBV7-2; clone_size: .; d_call: TRBD2; j_call: TRBJ2-1; cdr3_length: 15; cdr3_aa: CASSAGLAGVNEQFF; cdr3_nt: TGTGCCAGCAGCGCAGGACTAGCGGGAGTCAATGAGCAGTTCTTC
v_call: TRBV6-1; clone_size: .; d_call: .; j_call: TRBJ2-7; cdr3_length: 12; cdr3_aa: CASARLYYEQYF; cdr3_nt: TGTGCCAGCGCACGGTTATACTACGAGCAGTACTTC